This T cell receptor beta chain was recorded in a study of OX40 agonist ivuxolimab in advanced cancers. CDR1 and CDR2 (germline): SGHKS, YYEKEE (reference sequence). The CDR3 is 15 residues long. The V and J ends lost 0 bases and 5 bases respectively, with 11 bases between them. This table comes from immunoSEQ multiplex PCR, and its TCRdb copy is limited to in-frame clones, with some not included. Altogether tens of thousands of clones are present, roughly 88% being singletons, with the ten largest covering approximately 0.25%. The sample in question was CD4+ or CD8+ T cells sorted from blood, obtained in a trial of the OX40 agonist ivuxolimab. This chain joins TRBV5-5 and TRBJ1-4; a weak D match, TRBD1 (5 bases). The TCR sequence derives from an adult with an advanced solid tumor such as melanoma, head and neck, liver or kidney cancer. The CDR3: CASSLGWGRNEKLFF. CDR3 bases: TGTGCCAGCAGCTTGGGTTGGGGACGAAATGAAAAACTGTTTTTT.